This TCR beta chain was found in a study of tumor-infiltrating lymphocytes in primary liver carcinoma. This clonotype has just one count. Its antigen is not identified. The junction departs from germline at one end; a sequencing error may be responsible. Study-level findings and limits: Only about 7.5-25% of top clones occurred in every one of the five tumor regions.

Co-extracting RNA and DNA was done with about 17-31 mg of unsorted bulk tissue as input. The CDR3 spans 17 residues. Germline CDR1 is SGHVS and CDR2 is FQNEAQ. Starting from approximately 470 ng of total RNA, TCR beta cDNA was produced with a primer in the constant region. Each TCR beta library was derived from three nested multiplex PCR rounds that employed slightly modified ARM-PCR. It was with TRBV1-TRBV30 forward primers and a C-beta reverse primer that the first two PCR rounds were run, at roughly 10 cycles each. TCRdb ran MiXCR on the multiplex PCR reads and lists one entry per CDR3 protein. The data contain 50,000 to 65,000 distinct CDR3 sequences, around 64% of them singletons.

The rearrangement links TRBV7-8 to TRBJ1-1, with no clear D. The receptor was isolated from a man aged 40-50 years with primary liver carcinoma and hepatitis B virus infection. Sequencing was done on a sample of liver tumor tissue from sampling region 4. The sample's subset: tumor region T4, right-lateral pole. CDR3 amino acids: CVSSLVRVEALNTEAFF. CDR3 bases: TGTGTCAGCAGCTTAGTAAGAGTCGAGGCCTTGAACACTGAAGCTTTCTTT.